Below are 12 T cell receptor beta chains sequenced from a single sample in a study of blood T cell repertoires in COVID-19. Profiling relied on immunoSEQ multiplex PCR, and the TCRdb table lists in-frame clones only, not all of them. The repertoire holds about 85,000 clones, with roughly nine tenths as singletons. Sequencing input: peripheral blood. Every receptor here comes from a man in his sixties with acute or convalescent COVID-19.

This chain joins TRBV7-2 and TRBJ1-2; D gene uncertain. The germline V and J ends were trimmed by 11 bases and 8 bases, with 15 bases remaining between them. CDR1 SGHTA and CDR2 FQGNSA come from the germline V gene. The CDR3 sequence is 11 residues long. CDR3 loop: CAPGNPRGYTF. The CDR3 DNA is TGTGCCCCGGGGAACCCGAGGGGCTACACCTTC.

The rearrangement uses TRBV5-4 and TRBJ2-1; possible D gene TRBD1, 5 bases. The V and J ends lost 4 bases and 0 bases respectively, with 23 bases between them. This CDR3 comprises 19 residues. The germline CDR1 and CDR2 sequences are SGHNT and YYREEE (reference sequence). CDR3 in amino acids: CASSANRLAWQGSYNEQFF. In nucleotides, the CDR3 is TGTGCCAGCAGCGCAAACAGGTTAGCCTGGCAAGGCTCCTACAATGAGCAGTTCTTC.

CDR3 sequence reads: CASSVDTGAAVTEAFF. DNA for the CDR3: TGTGCCAGCAGCGTAGATACAGGGGCCGCGGTCACTGAAGCTTTCTTT. V gene TRBV9 combines with J gene TRBJ1-1; 7 bases map to TRBD1. Germline lookup yields CDR1 SGDLS and CDR2 YYNGEE. The V gene end was trimmed by 0 bases and the J gene end by 4 bases; junction bases not matched to a gene: 9. The CDR3 spans 16 residues.

The chain's CDR3 is CASSGRQGMNTEAFF. For the CDR3, the DNA is TGTGCCAGCAGCGGCAGACAGGGGATGAACACTGAAGCTTTCTTT. The J gene is TRBJ1-1, the V gene TRBV7-9, with TRBD1 matching 8 bases. V was clipped by 5 bases and J by 0 bases; unmatched bases: 5. Germline CDR1 is SEHNR and CDR2 is FQNEAQ (reference sequence). This CDR3 comprises 15 residues.

The V gene is TRBV27, the J gene TRBJ1-2; D gene unclear. The CDR3 loop spans 14 amino acids. The germline CDR1 and CDR2 sequences are MNHEY and SMNVEV (reference sequence). Trimming stripped 3 bases from V and 1 base from J, with 9 bases between. DNA of the CDR3: TGTGCCAGCAGTTTCGGACTGGGTAACTATGGCTACACCTTC. Amino acids: CASSFGLGNYGYTF.

This clone has only a few counts. The chain recombines TRBV2 with TRBJ2-1; 7 positions match TRBD1. Looked up from germline, CDR1 is SNHLY and CDR2 is FYNNEI. V dropped 6 bases and J dropped 7; count of bases not matched to a gene: 6. The CDR3 contains 13 residues. In DNA form, the CDR3 reads TGTGCCAGCAGCGAGGGACAGTTGAATGAGCAGTTCTTC. Protein sequence: CASSEGQLNEQFF.

The chain joins TRBV5-1 to TRBJ1-6; no definite D call. The CDR3 is made up of 14 amino acids. V dropped 2 bases and J dropped 5 bases, with 8 bases sitting between them. Germline V gene lookup returns CDR1 SGHRS and CDR2 YFSETQ. CDR3 residues: CASSFGSDNSPLHF. In DNA, the CDR3 is TGCGCCAGCAGCTTCGGGTCAGATAATTCACCCCTCCACTTT.

In its sample, this clone was seen a few times. CDR3 protein: CAARIANTEAFF. The CDR3 DNA reads TGTGCCGCCCGGATAGCGAACACTGAAGCTTTCTTT. The chain joins TRBV12-3 or TRBV12-4 to TRBJ1-1, with D unresolved. V was pared by 11 bases and J by 1 base, with 11 bases between. The CDR3 has 12 residues.

The chain joins TRBV5-6 to TRBJ1-2, with D perhaps matching TRBD1 (5 bases). This CDR3 region has 16 residues. V lost 2 bases, J lost 4 bases, and 18 bases lay in between. The germline CDR1 and CDR2 sequences are SGHDT and YYEEEE. This CDR3 reads CASSLGAGEGIYGYTF. CDR3 bases: TGTGCCAGCAGCTTAGGGGCCGGGGAGGGTATCTATGGCTACACCTTC.

This clone was seen a handful of times. In DNA, the CDR3 is TGTGCCAGCAGCTTTGGACAGACCACAGATACGCAGTATTTT. This gives the protein CASSFGQTTDTQYF. The chain is built from TRBV13 and TRBJ2-3; TRBD1 might be the D (6 bases). Trimming removed 3 bases from V and 2 bases from J, with 9 bases in between. The CDR3 is made up of 14 amino acids. Germline V lookup: CDR1 PRHDT, CDR2 FYEKMQ (reference sequence).

The sample holds one count of this clone. This rearrangement joins TRBV5-4 to TRBJ2-2; 8 bases are a match to TRBD1. Germline V gives CDR1 SGHNT, CDR2 YYREEE (reference sequence). V was clipped by 0 bases and J by 5 bases; unmatched bases: 6. This CDR3 region has 16 residues. The CDR3: CASSLASRQGTGELFF. Here the CDR3 DNA reads TGTGCCAGCAGCTTGGCCTCGAGACAGGGGACCGGGGAGCTGTTTTTT.

The rearrangement joins TRBV4-3 to TRBJ1-2; TRBD1 matches 7 bases. CDR1 and CDR2 (germline): LGHNA, YSLEER. Trimming took 0 bases from V and 4 from J; bases not matched to a gene: 5. This CDR3 region has 15 residues. This CDR3 reads CASSQEKGASYGYTF. The DNA of the CDR3 is TGCGCCAGCAGCCAAGAGAAGGGGGCCAGCTATGGCTACACCTTC.